Following are 20 T cell receptor beta chains from one sample sequenced in a study of CD8+ T cells in alopecia areata (dated by TCRdb to the late 2010s). Library preparation was by the immunoSEQ multiplex PCR assay. To provide template for TCR sequencing, every sample had RNA extracted and reverse transcribed into cDNA. In its TCRdb copy, this immuneACCESS table keeps in-frame sequences only and misses some clones. Where compared with another copy, unresolved V genes explain less than half of these, and the others have no known cause. In all, the sample holds around 150,000 clones, and less than 80% of those were seen once. Together, the top ten hold about 14% of the sample. The sample's time point, from its label and the paper: around 26 weeks on oral tofacitinib. This sample's treatment or condition label indicates: oral pan-JAK inhibitor, 5-10 mg twice daily. The sample consisted of CD4+ T cells sorted from blood, taken at week 24, from a patient treated with tofacitinib. Source of these receptors: a human donor with alopecia areata.

J is TRBJ1-6 and V is TRBV19; D unresolved. The V gene's germline CDR1 is LNHDA and CDR2 SQIVND (reference sequence). V was cut by 7 bases and J by 7 bases, with 11 bases left in between. This CDR3 is built from 13 residues. The CDR3 sequence: CASKADPNSPLHF. CDR3 sequence (DNA): TGTGCCAGTAAGGCCGACCCGAATTCACCCCTCCACTTT. Drawing the rest from reference TRBV19 and TRBJ1-6, the complete variable domain is DGGITQSPKYLFRKEGQNVTLSCEQNLNHDAMYWYRQDPGQGLRLIYYSQIVNDFQKGDIAEGYSVSREKKESFPLTVTSAQKNPTAFYLCASKADPNSPLHFGNGTRLTVT.

The CDR3 DNA reads TGTGCCATCAGGGCAGGGGGTTTACTAGGAGATGGCTACACCTTC. Protein sequence: CAIRAGGLLGDGYTF. The chain has TRBV10-3 and TRBJ1-2, with 7 bases aligning to TRBD1. Looked up from germline, CDR1 is ENHRY and CDR2 is SYGVKD. The CDR3 is 15 residues long. With V trimmed by 6 bases and J by 6 bases, 13 bases remained unmatched.

This chain links TRBV9 with TRBJ2-1; D possibly corresponds to TRBD1 (7 bases). The CDR3 covers 15 residues. Germline CDR1 and CDR2: SGDLS and YYNGEE. The ends were cut back, 0 bases at V and 5 bases at J, with 12 bases in the middle. CDR3 loop: CASSVGRGRHNEQFF. The CDR3 DNA is TGTGCCAGCAGCGTAGGGAGGGGGCGGCACAATGAGCAGTTCTTC.

This chain uses TRBV20-1 with TRBJ1-2; TRBD1 matches 7 bases. Germline CDR1 is DFQATT and CDR2 is SNEGSKA (reference sequence). The CDR3 consists of 11 residues. J lost 4 bases, V lost 6 bases, and 2 bases had no gene match. The CDR3 here is CSAGTVYGYTF. The CDR3 bases are TGCAGTGCCGGGACAGTCTATGGCTACACCTTC.

This clone has just a few counts. This CDR3 is also generated by other DNA sequences in the sample. The chain joins TRBV30 to TRBJ2-1, with D perhaps given as TRBD1 or TRBD2 (5 bases each). The CDR3 is made up of 12 amino acids. V dropped 3 bases and J dropped 9 bases, with 12 bases sitting between them. CDR1 and CDR2 from the germline V gene are GTSNPN and SVGIG (reference sequence). In DNA, the CDR3 is TGTGCCTGGAGCGAGGGACCTGGTGAGCAGTTCTTC. This gives the protein CAWSEGPGEQFF. The full variable domain, rest sourced from reference TRBV30 and TRBJ2-1, is SQTIHQWPATLVQPVGSPLSLECTVEGTSNPNLYWYRQAAGRGLQLLFYSVGIGQISSEVPQNLSASRPQDRQFILSSKKLLLSDSGFYLCAWSEGPGEQFFGPGTRLTVL.

The genes are TRBV7-9 and TRBJ1-4, with D tentatively TRBD1 (6 bases). The CDR3 contains 14 residues. CDR1 and CDR2 from the germline V gene are SEHNR and FQNEAQ (reference sequence). Trimming cost V 6 bases and J 8 bases, with 16 bases left between them. In DNA, the CDR3 is TGTGCCAGCAGTTCTACTGAGGGGGGCGAAAAACTGTTTTTT. Amino acid sequence: CASSSTEGGEKLFF.

V usage is TRBV6-5 and J usage is TRBJ2-3; 7 positions agree with TRBD1. V shed 7 bases, J shed 2 bases, and the junction held 6 bases outside the gene matches. The germline V gene encodes CDR1 MNHEY and CDR2 SVGAGI. This CDR3 has 14 residues. The CDR3 protein is CASKRTGTTDTQYF. The CDR3 coding sequence is TGTGCCAGCAAGAGGACAGGAACCACAGATACGCAGTATTTT.

The chain links TRBV5-1 to TRBJ1-2; possibly TRBD1 for D (5 bases). Trimming cost V 4 bases and J 3 bases, with 16 bases left between them. The CDR3 totals 15 residues. Germline V gene lookup returns CDR1 SGHRS and CDR2 YFSETQ. DNA for the CDR3: TGCGCCAGCAGCCTGGAGGGACTACTGGACTATGGCTACACCTTC. Its protein is CASSLEGLLDYGYTF.

V is TRBV4-1 and J is TRBJ2-5; D unclear. Germline assignment: CDR1 MGHRA and CDR2 YSYEKL. This CDR3 has 13 residues. The ends were cut back, 0 bases at V and 4 bases at J, with 6 bases in the middle. CDR3 bases: TGCGCCAGCAGCCAAGAATTTGGAGAGACCCAGTACTTC. Translated: CASSQEFGETQYF.

The chain is built from TRBV5-1 and TRBJ2-7; the D gene could be TRBD1 or TRBD2 (5 bases each). Between the trimmed V and J ends, which lost 4 bases and 5 bases, there was a span of 13 bases. The CDR3 extends over 13 amino acids. CDR1 is SGHRS, CDR2 YFSETQ, per germline. CDR3 region: CASSRDRSDEQYF. In DNA form, the CDR3 reads TGCGCCAGCAGCCGGGACCGCAGCGACGAGCAGTACTTC.

The chain recombines TRBV6-5 with TRBJ2-5; the D is unclear. V lost 2 bases, J lost 5 bases, and 9 bases lay in between. The CDR3 runs to 13 residues. Germline loops: CDR1 MNHEY, CDR2 SVGAGI. Here the CDR3 reads CASSYRVTETQYF. The CDR3 DNA is TGTGCCAGCAGTTACCGGGTAACGGAGACCCAGTACTTC.

The sample holds many counts of this clone. The CDR3 nucleotides are TGTGCCAGCAGCTTGGAATTCGGCGAAAAACTGTTTTTT. Amino acid sequence: CASSLEFGEKLFF. This chain uses TRBV5-4 with TRBJ1-4; D gene uncertain. The CDR3 totals 13 residues. Germline CDR1 reads SGHNT; CDR2 reads YYREEE (reference sequence). V lost 0 bases to trimming and J lost 8 bases, with 8 bases between them.

In this sample, this clone turned up once. CDR3 DNA sequence: TGTGCCAGCTCCACGACAGGGGGCAAGACCCAGTACTTC. Its protein product is CASSTTGGKTQYF. The chain is built from TRBV18 and TRBJ2-5, with 10 positions matching TRBD1. CDR1 and CDR2 from the germline V gene are KGHSH and LQKENI. The CDR3 is made up of 13 amino acids. The J segment lost 6 bases and the V segment lost 6 bases, leaving 4 bases of the junction unmatched.

This clone was detected a few times. This chain uses TRBV27 with TRBJ2-5, with 9 bases lining up with TRBD2. The germline V gene has CDR1 MNHEY and CDR2 SMNVEV (reference sequence). V trimming: 0 bases; J trimming: 5 bases; junction bases outside the gene matches: 7. The CDR3 loop spans 16 amino acids. The DNA for the CDR3 is TGTGCCAGCAGTTTATCGGGGCGGGGGGGGACGGAGACCCAGTACTTC. This gives the protein CASSLSGRGGTETQYF.

This clone was detected a few times. The gene calls are TRBV2 and TRBJ1-6; D uncertain. This CDR3 has 12 residues. The germline V gene has CDR1 SNHLY and CDR2 FYNNEI. V shed 8 bases and J shed 6 bases, with 8 bases lying between them. CDR3 in amino acids: CASHYSNSPLHF. CDR3 sequence (DNA): TGTGCCAGCCACTACAGTAATTCACCCCTCCACTTT.

This sequence joins TRBV12-5 and TRBJ1-5, with 8 bases fitting TRBD1. CDR1 is LGHNT, CDR2 FRNRAP, per germline. The CDR3 sequence is 14 residues long. J was trimmed by 6 bases and V by 6 bases; bases with no gene match: 7. The CDR3 protein is CASGESGGGQPQHF. CDR3 bases: TGTGCTAGTGGGGAATCAGGGGGCGGTCAGCCCCAGCATTTT.

The CDR3 DNA is TGTGCCAGCAGCTTAATTTGGAGCCAGGAGGAGACCCAGTACTTC. Translation gives CASSLIWSQEETQYF. The V gene is TRBV7-2, the J gene TRBJ2-5; D gene ambiguous. V lost 2 bases, J lost 5 bases, and 15 bases lay in between. CDR1 is SGHTA, CDR2 FQGNSA, per germline. The CDR3 loop spans 15 amino acids. The complete variable domain, with remaining parts taken from reference TRBV7-2 and TRBJ2-5, reads GAGVSQSPSNKVTEKGKDVELRCDPISGHTALYWYRQSLGQGLEFLIYFQGNSAPDKSGLPSDRFSAERTGGSVSTLTIQRTQQEDSAVYLCASSLIWSQEETQYFGPGTRLLVL.

A word on this clone: A much larger clone sits a single nucleotide away, making a read error possible. The chain links TRBV25-1 to TRBJ2-3; no reliable D call. CDR3 length equals 11 residues. The V end was cut by 4 bases, the J end by 3 bases, with 2 bases between. Germline CDR1 is MGHDK and CDR2 is SYGVNS. CDR3: CASSVTDTQYF. The CDR3 DNA follows: TGTGCCAGCAGTGTAACAGATACGCAGTATTTT. Supplemented by reference TRBV25-1 and TRBJ2-3, the full variable domain reads EADIYQTPRYLVIGTGKKITLECSQTMGHDKMYWYQQDPGMELHLIHYSYGVNSTEKGDLSSESTVSRIRTEHFPLTLESARPSHTSQYLCASSVTDTQYFGPGTRLTVL.

This clone turned up a few times. In the same sample, other DNA sequences code for this CDR3. This chain joins TRBV29-1 and TRBJ2-2, with D perhaps assigned TRBD1 or TRBD2 (5 bases each). V was shortened by 6 bases and J by 2 bases, with 10 bases between the two germline ends. The CDR3 length is 13 residues. Germline V gene sequence: CDR1 SQVTM, CDR2 ANQGSEA. CDR3 in DNA: TGCAGCGTCGTGGGGGTAAACACCGGGGAGCTGTTTTTT. This codes for CSVVGVNTGELFF.

Only a few counts were recorded for this clone. The rearrangement links TRBV30 to TRBJ1-1, with D possibly matching TRBD1 (5 bases). V was pared by 4 bases and J by 4 bases, with 10 bases between. Germline V gene data show CDR1 as GTSNPN and CDR2 as SVGIG (reference sequence). The CDR3 spans 12 residues. CDR3 in DNA: TGTGCCTGGACAAGGGGTATCACTGAAGCTTTCTTT. It codes for CAWTRGITEAFF.